This T cell receptor (beta chain) was sequenced in a study of T cell responses to AZD1222 COVID-19 vaccine. Looked up from germline, CDR1 is MNHEY and CDR2 is SMNVEV (reference sequence). Trimming removed 5 bases at V and 1 base at J, with 14 bases between. This CDR3 region has 15 residues. This clone came up once. Assay used: immunoSEQ multiplex PCR; TCRdb lists only in-frame clones, some missing. The table shows about 160,000 clones, with around 90% occurring only once. This specimen was peripheral blood, taken 28 days after the second AZD1222 dose. The V gene is TRBV27, the J gene TRBJ1-1, with D possibly being TRBD1 (6 bases). The clonotype was recovered from an adult who received the AZD1222 COVID-19 vaccine. CDR3: CASSHNRARNTEAFF. In DNA form, the CDR3 reads TGTGCCAGCAGTCACAACAGGGCTAGGAACACTGAAGCTTTCTTT.